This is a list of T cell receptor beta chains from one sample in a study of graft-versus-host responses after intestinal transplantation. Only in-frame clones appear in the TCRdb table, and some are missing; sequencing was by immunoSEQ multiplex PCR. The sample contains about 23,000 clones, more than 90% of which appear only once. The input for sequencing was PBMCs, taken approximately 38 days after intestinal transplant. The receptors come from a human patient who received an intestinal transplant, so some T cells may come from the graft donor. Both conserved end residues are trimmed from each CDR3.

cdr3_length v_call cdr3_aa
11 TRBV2 ASSAGIDQPQH
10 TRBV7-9 ASSPSREKLF
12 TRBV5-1 ASSLVGSTDTQY
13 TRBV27 ASSSLQGVNEKLF
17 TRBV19 ASSTDVYTRPFNYNEQF
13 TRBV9 ASSFFVQGFTEAF
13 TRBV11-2 ASSFVGIGANVLT
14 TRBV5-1 ASSLRASPSTDTQY
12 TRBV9 ASSVGSTSYEQY
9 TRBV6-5 ASSSITEQY
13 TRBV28 ASSRAGVGTYEQY
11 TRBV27 ASSLISGGFDF
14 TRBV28 ASSLMPSPGNTEAF
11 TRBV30 AWGQGDPYEQY
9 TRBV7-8 ASRQGAEAF
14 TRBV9 ASSVGGSDGNYGYT
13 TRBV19 ASSIAGLAGGEQF
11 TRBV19 ASRVSGQETQY
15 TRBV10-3 AISDKSRDRAYNEQF
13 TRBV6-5 ASSYTGAGDQPQH
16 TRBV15 ATSREEDSQINTGELF
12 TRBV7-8 ASSLRLGYYGYT
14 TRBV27 ASSHRDRGQGTEAF
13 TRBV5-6 ASSQGVAGIETQY
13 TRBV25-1 ASSRGQGGLYEQY
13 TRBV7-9 ASSLSPGRGREQY
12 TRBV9 ASSVGQSGNTIY
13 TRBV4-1 ASSQERQRNTEAF
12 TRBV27 ASSFGGILGEQF
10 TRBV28 ASSFWGYEQF
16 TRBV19 ASSSSCRWLASTDTQY
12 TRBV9 ASSVGADEDEQY
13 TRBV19 ASSSGTASNQPQH
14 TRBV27 ASSELRYDYNSPLH
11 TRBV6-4 ASSPAVGTEAF
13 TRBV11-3 ASSPRGESTGELF
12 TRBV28 ASTSGKLNTEAF
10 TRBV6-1 ASSFRGNTIY
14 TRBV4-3 ASSQVGSFSYNEQF
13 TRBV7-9 ASSRTSASTDTQY
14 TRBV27 ASSARLAGGPDTQY
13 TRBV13 ASSLGRGRASEQY
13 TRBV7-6 ASSLGSVPHNEQF
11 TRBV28 ASRGEVYNEQF
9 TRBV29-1 SVETGEDYT
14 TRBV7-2 ASSPMWGVGNQPQH
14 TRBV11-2 ASSLAPGQGYETQY
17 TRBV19 ASSMGLAGGPVTYNEQF
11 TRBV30 AWSWDRGTEQY
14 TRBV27 ASSLSGIAGTGELF